The source of this T cell receptor beta chain is a study of CD8 T cells in ankylosing spondylitis (dated by TCRdb to between 2016 and 2019). Study-wide context: T cell receptor beta repertoires were profiled in healthy donors and ankylosing spondylitis patients so that disease-linked TCR variants could be found. The full study cohort comprised approximately 23 ankylosing spondylitis patients and approximately 100 healthy donors. Peripheral blood was sampled, and synovial fluid was also collected from ankylosing spondylitis patients.

There are a few counts of this clonotype. Its recognized antigen is unknown. No base-level quality is on record; no much larger clone is a single base apart. Sequencing used an Illumina HiSeq 2500. TCR beta libraries were prepared by quantitative 5'-RACE with molecular barcodes. Per the original workflow: A new computational method based on a probabilistic model of VDJ rearrangement was used to identify disease-linked TCR variants. TCRdb itself trimmed the public reads at Q25 with fastp, ran MiXCR and retained productive beta chains. Rows matching on CDR3 protein sequence are summarized as one entry with the most common DNA and genes. In this record, the V and J calls reflect TCRdb's handling and not the investigators' own analysis. The sample table holds 350,000 or so distinct CDR3 sequences, of which around a tenth were seen once. The ten largest clones capture roughly 9.1% of the sample. The junction carries 13 bases between V and J, which are trimmed by 4 bases and 4 bases respectively. Including the terminal cysteine and phenylalanine, the CDR3 comprises 14 residues. Just CDR3 DNA is preserved here, 42 bases in frame from base 1. CDR1 and CDR2 are read off the germline V gene as SNHLY and FYNNEI.

Paper-wide results and their limitations: The disease-linked clones had a CD8+ phenotype and were found at relatively low frequencies in peripheral blood. A TCR beta motif of several highly homologous amino acid variants appeared characteristic of blood from ankylosing spondylitis patients. Some TCR beta motif variants had previously been reported in synovial fluid and blood of reactive arthritis patients, which suggested common disease-initiation mechanisms. The disease-linked clones were reported to be significantly enriched in matched synovial fluid samples from ankylosing spondylitis patients.

The sequencing input was blood, either unsorted or a sorted T cell fraction (not recorded which). Here the chain combines TRBV2 and TRBJ2-5, with no confidently assigned D gene. This TCR was recovered from a female donor with ankylosing spondylitis or in good health (not recorded which). DNA sequence: TGTGCCAGCAGTGCCCTGAAAGTCGGAGAGACCCAGTACTTC. Its product reads: CASSALKVGETQYF.